The T cell receptor (delta chain) described here comes from a study of Vδ1+ human thymocytes. General observations from the study: Bulk repertoire data may be misinterpreted because of unexpected Vdelta2 sequences. Highly polyclonal TRG and TRD repertoires with Gaussian CDR3 length distributions appeared in thymus. Despite high sort purity, roughly 18% of thymic T cell receptor delta sequences were Vdelta2. Donors shared many TRG clonotypes but few TRD clonotypes.

The template was reverse-transcribed extracted RNA. Multiplex PCR used pooled V-gene forward primers and a constant-region reverse primer to amplify CDR3s. TCRdb called clones from the multiplex PCR reads again using CATT. The table has about 75,000 delta-chain clones, 30% to 45% seen once. This clone was found a few times. Its specificity is unknown. The CDR3 loop spans 18 amino acids. Germline values: CDR1 TSWWSYY, CDR2 QGS. Trimming pared 4 bases from V and 0 bases from J, leaving 21 bases between. After alphabeta T cell depletion, CD3+ Vdelta1+ Vdelta2- thymocytes were sorted. This chain connects TRDV1 to TRDJ1, with D tentatively TRDD2 or TRDD3 (6 bases each). This clonotype was sampled from a boy younger than two who had congenital heart surgery. Material: Vdelta1+ gamma-delta thymocytes from the thymus. The subset denotes: FACS-sorted CD3+ TCRalphabeta- TCRVdelta1+ TCRVdelta2- thymocytes. The CDR3 sequence: CALGVQRASWGHTDKLIF. CDR3 nucleotide sequence: TGTGCTCTTGGGGTCCAGCGGGCTTCCTGGGGCCACACCGATAAACTCATCTTT.